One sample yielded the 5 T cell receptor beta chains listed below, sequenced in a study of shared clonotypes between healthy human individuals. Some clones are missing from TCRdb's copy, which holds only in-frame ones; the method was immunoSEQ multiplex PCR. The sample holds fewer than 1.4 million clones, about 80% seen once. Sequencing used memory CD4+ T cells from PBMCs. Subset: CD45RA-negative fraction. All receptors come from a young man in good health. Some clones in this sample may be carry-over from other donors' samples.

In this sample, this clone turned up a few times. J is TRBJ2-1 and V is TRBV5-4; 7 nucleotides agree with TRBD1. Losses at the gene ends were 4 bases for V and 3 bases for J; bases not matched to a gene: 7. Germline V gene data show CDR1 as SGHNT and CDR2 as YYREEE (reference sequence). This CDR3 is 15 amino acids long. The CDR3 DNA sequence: TGTGCCAGCAGCCTCGGGACAGAGCTCTACAATGAGCAGTTCTTC. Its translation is CASSLGTELYNEQFF.

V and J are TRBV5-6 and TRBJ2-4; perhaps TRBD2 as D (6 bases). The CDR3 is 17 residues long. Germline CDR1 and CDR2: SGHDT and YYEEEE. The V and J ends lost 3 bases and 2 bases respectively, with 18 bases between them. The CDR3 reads CASSYLRPGSTKNIQYF. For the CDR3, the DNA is TGTGCCAGCAGCTACTTGCGGCCCGGGAGTACCAAAAACATTCAGTACTTC.

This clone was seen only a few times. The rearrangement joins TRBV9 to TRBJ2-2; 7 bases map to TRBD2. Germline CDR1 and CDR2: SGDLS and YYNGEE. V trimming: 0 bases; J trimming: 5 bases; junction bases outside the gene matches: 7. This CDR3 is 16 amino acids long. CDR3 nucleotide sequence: TGTGCCAGCAGCGTAGCGGGTAGCGGGTTAACCGGGGAGCTGTTTTTT. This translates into CASSVAGSGLTGELFF.

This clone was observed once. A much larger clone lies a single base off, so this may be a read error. CDR3 DNA sequence: TGTGCCAGCAGCCCGGGACAGAAGCAGTTCTTC. Encoded protein: CASSPGQKQFF. This chain uses TRBV7-2 with TRBJ2-1; 7 bases match TRBD1. Per germline, CDR1 SGHTA and CDR2 FQGNSA. CDR3 length: 11 residues. Unmatched junction bases numbered 3, after V lost 5 bases and J lost 11 bases.

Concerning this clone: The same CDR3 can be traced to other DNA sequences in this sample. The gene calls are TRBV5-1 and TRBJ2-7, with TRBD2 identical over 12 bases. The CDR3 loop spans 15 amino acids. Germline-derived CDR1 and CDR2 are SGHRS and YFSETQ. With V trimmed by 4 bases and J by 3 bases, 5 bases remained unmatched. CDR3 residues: CASSPGTSGFYEQYF. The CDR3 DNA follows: TGCGCCAGCAGCCCGGGGACTAGCGGGTTCTACGAGCAGTACTTC.